The clone carrying this T cell receptor beta chain appeared a few times. What it binds is not known. Every patient had mismatch repair deficiency by PCR or immunohistochemistry. Sequenced by immunoSEQ multiplex PCR; TCRdb stores in-frame clones only, minus some. The sample records about 51,000 clones, more than 65% being singletons. The data belong to a study of PD-1 blockade in mismatch repair-deficient tumors. Germline CDR1 is SGHRS and CDR2 is YFSETQ. V was pared by 3 bases and J by 0 bases, with 11 bases between. This CDR3 contains 15 residues. Study outcomes and limitations: Tumor-resident clones, often undetectable pretreatment in blood, expanded then contracted after pembrolizumab.

The TCR originated in an adult with mismatch repair-deficient cancer. J is TRBJ2-3 and V is TRBV5-1, with a weak D call TRBD2 (6 bases). Sequencing was performed on peripheral blood, taken roughly 19 weeks after starting pembrolizumab. The CDR3 protein is CASSSGSRSTDTQYF. In DNA, the CDR3 is TGCGCCAGCAGCTCCGGGAGTAGAAGCACAGATACGCAGTATTTT. Full variable domain (rest looked up from reference TRBV5-1 and TRBJ2-3): KAGVTQTPRYLIKTRGQQVTLSCSPISGHRSVSWYQQTPGQGLQFLFEYFSETQRNKGNFPGRFSGRQFSNSRSEMNVSTLELGDSALYLCASSSGSRSTDTQYFGPGTRLTVL.